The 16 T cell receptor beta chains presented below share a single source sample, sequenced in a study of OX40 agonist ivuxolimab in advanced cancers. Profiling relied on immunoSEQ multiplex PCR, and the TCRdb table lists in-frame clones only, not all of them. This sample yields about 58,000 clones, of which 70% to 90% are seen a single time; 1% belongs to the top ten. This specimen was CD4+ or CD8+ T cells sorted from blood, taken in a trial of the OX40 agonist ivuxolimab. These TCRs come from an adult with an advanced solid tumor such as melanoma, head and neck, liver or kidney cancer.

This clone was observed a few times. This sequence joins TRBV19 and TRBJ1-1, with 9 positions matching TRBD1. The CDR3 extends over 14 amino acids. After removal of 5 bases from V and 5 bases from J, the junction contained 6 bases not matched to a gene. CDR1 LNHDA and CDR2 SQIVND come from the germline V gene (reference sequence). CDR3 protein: CASSGQGIGTEAFF. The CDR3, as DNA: TGTGCCAGTAGTGGACAGGGGATTGGAACTGAAGCTTTCTTT.

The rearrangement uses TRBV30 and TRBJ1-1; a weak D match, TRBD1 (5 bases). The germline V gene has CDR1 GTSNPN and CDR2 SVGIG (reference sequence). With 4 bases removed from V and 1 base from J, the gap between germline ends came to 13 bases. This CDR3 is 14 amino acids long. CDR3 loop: CAWMGGSGNTEAFF. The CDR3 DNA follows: TGTGCCTGGATGGGGGGATCGGGGAACACTGAAGCTTTCTTT.

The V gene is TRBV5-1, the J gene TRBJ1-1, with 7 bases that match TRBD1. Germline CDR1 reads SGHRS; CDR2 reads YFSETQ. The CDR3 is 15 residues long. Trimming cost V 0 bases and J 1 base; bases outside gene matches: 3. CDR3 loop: CASSLAPGGNTEAFF. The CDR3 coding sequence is TGCGCCAGCAGCTTGGCCCCAGGGGGGAACACTGAAGCTTTCTTT. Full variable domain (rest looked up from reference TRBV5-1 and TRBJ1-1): KAGVTQTPRYLIKTRGQQVTLSCSPISGHRSVSWYQQTPGQGLQFLFEYFSETQRNKGNFPGRFSGRQFSNSRSEMNVSTLELGDSALYLCASSLAPGGNTEAFFGQGTRLTVV.

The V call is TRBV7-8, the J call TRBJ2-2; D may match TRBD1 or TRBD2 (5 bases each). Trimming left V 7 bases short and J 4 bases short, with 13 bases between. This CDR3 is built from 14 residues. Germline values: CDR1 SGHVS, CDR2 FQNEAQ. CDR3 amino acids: CASIRGGGTGELFF. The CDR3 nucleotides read TGTGCCAGCATCCGGGGTGGGGGCACCGGGGAGCTGTTTTTT.

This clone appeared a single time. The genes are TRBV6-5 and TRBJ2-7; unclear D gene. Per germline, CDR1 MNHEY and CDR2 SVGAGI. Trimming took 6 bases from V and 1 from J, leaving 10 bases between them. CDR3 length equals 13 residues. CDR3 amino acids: CASSQTPSYEQYF. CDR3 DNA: TGTGCCAGCAGCCAGACACCGTCCTACGAGCAGTACTTC.

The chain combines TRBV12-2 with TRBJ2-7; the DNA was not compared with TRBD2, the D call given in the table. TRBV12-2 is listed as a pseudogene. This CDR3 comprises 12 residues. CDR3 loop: CASHSQKYEQYF. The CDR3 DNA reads TGTGCAAGCCACTCTCAAAAGTACGAGCAGTACTTC.

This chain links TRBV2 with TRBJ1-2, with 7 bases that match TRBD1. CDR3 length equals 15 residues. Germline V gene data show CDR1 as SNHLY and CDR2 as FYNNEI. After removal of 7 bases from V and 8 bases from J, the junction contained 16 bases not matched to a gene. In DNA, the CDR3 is TGTGCCAGCACCTCTTGGGGACAGCGGAGTTTGGGCTACACCTTC. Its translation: CASTSWGQRSLGYTF. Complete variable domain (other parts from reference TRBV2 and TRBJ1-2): EPEVTQTPSHQVTQMGQEVILRCVPISNHLYFYWYRQILGQKVEFLVSFYNNEISEKSEIFDDQFSVERPDGSNFTLKIRSTKLEDSAMYFCASTSWGQRSLGYTFGSGTRLTVV.

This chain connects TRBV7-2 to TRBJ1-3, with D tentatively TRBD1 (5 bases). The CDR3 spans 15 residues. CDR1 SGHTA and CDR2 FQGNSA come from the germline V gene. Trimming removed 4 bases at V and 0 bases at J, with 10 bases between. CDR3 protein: CASSSRDLSGNTIYF. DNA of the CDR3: TGTGCCAGCAGCTCCCGGGACCTCTCTGGAAACACCATATATTTT.

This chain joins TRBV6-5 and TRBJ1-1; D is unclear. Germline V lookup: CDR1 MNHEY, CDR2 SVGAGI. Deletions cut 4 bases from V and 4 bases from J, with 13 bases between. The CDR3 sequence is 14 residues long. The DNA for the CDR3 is TGTGCCAGCAGTTCCGGGAACTCGGGCACTGAAGCTTTCTTT. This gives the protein CASSSGNSGTEAFF.

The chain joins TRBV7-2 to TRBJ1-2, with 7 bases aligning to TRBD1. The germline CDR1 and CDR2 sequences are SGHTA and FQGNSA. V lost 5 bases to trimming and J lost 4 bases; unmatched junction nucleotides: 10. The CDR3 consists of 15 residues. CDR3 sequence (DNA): TGTGCCAGCAGCCAAGACAGGGTTCGGGGCTATGGCTACACCTTC. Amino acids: CASSQDRVRGYGYTF.

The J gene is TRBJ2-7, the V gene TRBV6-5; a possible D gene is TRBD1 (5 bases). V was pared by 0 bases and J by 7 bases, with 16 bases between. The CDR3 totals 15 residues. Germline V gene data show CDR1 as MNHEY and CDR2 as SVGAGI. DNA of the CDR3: TGTGCCAGCAGTTACTCGACCGAAGGGGTGGGGGAGCAGTACTTC. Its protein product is CASSYSTEGVGEQYF.

Written as DNA, the CDR3 is TGTGCCAGCAGCCCTTGGACAGGGCGAATCCCTGAAGCTTTCTTT. Amino acid sequence: CASSPWTGRIPEAFF. The V gene is TRBV7-9, the J gene TRBJ1-1; 8 bases match TRBD1. The CDR3 contains 15 residues. J was trimmed by 6 bases and V by 5 bases; bases with no gene match: 11. The germline V gene encodes CDR1 SEHNR and CDR2 FQNEAQ (reference sequence). The entire variable domain, with the rest obtained from reference TRBV7-9 and TRBJ1-1, is as follows: DTGVSQNPRHKITKRGQNVTFRCDPISEHNRLYWYRQTLGQGPEFLTYFQNEAQLEKSRLLSDRFSAERPKGSFSTLEIQRTEQGDSAMYLCASSPWTGRIPEAFFGQGTRLTVV.

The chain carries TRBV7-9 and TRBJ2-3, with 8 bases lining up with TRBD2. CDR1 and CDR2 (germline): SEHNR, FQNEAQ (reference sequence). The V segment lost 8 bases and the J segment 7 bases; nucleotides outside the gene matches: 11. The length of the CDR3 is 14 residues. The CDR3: CASCIAGRTNTQYF. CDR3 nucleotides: TGTGCCAGCTGCATAGCGGGGCGCACGAATACGCAGTATTTT. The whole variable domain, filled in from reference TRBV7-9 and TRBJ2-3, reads DTGVSQNPRHKITKRGQNVTFRCDPISEHNRLYWYRQTLGQGPEFLTYFQNEAQLEKSRLLSDRFSAERPKGSFSTLEIQRTEQGDSAMYLCASCIAGRTNTQYFGPGTRLTVL.

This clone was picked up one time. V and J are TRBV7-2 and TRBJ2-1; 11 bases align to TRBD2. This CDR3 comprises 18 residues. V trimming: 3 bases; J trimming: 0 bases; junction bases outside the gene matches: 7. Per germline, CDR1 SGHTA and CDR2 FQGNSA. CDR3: CASSLRTSGFSSYNEQFF. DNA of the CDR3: TGTGCCAGCAGCTTGAGGACTAGCGGGTTTAGCTCCTACAATGAGCAGTTCTTC.

The CDR3 DNA is TGTGCCAGCAGCTTAGGAGGACTAGCGGGTCTCCAAGAGACCCAGTACTTC. Translation gives CASSLGGLAGLQETQYF. This rearrangement joins TRBV11-2 to TRBJ2-5; 11 bases are shared with TRBD2. With V trimmed by 1 base and J by 1 base, 5 bases remained unmatched. The CDR3 totals 17 residues. Germline V gene data show CDR1 as SGHAT and CDR2 as FQNNGV.

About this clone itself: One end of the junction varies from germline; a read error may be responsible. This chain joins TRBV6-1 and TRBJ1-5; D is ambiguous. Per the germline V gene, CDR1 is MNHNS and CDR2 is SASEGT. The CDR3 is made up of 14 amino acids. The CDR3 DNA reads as TGTGCCAGCAGGGAAGGTAACTTCAATCAGCCCCAGCATTTT. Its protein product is CASREGNFNQPQHF.